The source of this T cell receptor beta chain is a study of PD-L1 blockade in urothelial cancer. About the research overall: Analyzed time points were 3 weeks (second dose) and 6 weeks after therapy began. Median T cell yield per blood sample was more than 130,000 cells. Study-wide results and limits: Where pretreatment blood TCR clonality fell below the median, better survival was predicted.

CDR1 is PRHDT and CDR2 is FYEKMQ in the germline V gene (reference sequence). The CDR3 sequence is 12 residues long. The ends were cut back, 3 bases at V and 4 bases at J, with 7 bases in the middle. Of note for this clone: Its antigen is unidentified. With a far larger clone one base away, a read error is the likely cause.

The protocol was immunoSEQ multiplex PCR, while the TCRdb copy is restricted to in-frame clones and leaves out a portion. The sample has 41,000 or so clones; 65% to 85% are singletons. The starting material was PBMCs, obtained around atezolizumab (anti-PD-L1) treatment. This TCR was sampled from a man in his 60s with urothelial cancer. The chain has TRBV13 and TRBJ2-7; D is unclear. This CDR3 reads CASSLISYEQYF. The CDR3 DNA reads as TGTGCCAGCAGCTTGATCAGTTACGAGCAGTACTTC.